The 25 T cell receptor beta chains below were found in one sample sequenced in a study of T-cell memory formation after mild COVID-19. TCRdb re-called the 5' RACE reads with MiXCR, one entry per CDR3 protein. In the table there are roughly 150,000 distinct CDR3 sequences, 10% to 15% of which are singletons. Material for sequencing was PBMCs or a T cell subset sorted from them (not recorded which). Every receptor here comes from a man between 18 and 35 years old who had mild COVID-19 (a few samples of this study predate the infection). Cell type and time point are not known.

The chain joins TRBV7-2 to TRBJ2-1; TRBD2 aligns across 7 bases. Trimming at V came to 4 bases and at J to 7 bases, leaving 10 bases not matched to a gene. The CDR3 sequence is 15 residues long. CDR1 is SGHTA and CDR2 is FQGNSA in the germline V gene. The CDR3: CASSSPPLAANEQFF. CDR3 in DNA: TGTGCCAGCAGCTCGCCACCGCTAGCGGCTAATGAGCAGTTCTTC.

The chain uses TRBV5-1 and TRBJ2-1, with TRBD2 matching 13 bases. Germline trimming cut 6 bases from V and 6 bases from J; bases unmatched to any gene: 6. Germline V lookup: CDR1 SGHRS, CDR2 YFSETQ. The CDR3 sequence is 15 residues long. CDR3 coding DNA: TGCGCCAGCACCTCCGGGACTAGCGGGACCAATGAGCAGTTCTTC. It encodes CASTSGTSGTNEQFF.

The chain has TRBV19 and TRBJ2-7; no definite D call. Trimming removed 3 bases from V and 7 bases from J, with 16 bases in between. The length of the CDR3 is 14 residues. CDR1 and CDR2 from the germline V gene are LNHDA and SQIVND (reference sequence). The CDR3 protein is CASSIGEYVREQYF. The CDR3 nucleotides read TGTGCCAGTAGTATCGGAGAATACGTTCGGGAGCAGTACTTC.

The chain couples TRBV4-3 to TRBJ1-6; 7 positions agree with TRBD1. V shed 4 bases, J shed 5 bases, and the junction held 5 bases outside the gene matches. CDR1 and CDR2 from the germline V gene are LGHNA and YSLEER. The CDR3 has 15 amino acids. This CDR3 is CASSRTGTDNSPLHF. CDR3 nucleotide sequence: TGCGCCAGCAGCCGGACCGGGACAGATAATTCACCCCTCCACTTT.

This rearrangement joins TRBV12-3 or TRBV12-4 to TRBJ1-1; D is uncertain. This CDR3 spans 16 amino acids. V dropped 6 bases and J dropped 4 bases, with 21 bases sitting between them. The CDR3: CASSPPDALVSTEAFF. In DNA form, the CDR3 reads TGTGCCAGCAGCCCACCGGACGCCTTAGTTAGCACTGAAGCTTTCTTT.

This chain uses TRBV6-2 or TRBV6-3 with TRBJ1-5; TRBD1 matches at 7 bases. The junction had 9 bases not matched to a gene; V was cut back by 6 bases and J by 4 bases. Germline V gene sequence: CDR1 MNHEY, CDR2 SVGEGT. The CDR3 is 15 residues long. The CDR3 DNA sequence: TGTGCCAGCAGCCAAGACAGGGAAGGAAATCAGCCCCAGCATTTT. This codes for CASSQDREGNQPQHF.

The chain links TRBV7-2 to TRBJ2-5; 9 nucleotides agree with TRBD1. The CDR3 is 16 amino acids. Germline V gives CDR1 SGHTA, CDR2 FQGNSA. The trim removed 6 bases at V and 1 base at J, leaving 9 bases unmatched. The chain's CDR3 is CASRSTGGLTQETQYF. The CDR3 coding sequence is TGTGCCAGCAGAAGCACAGGGGGCCTTACCCAAGAGACCCAGTACTTC. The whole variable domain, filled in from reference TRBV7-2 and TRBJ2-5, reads GAGVSQSPSNKVTEKGKDVELRCDPISGHTALYWYRQSLGQGLEFLIYFQGNSAPDKSGLPSDRFSAERTGGSVSTLTIQRTQQEDSAVYLCASRSTGGLTQETQYFGPGTRLLVL.

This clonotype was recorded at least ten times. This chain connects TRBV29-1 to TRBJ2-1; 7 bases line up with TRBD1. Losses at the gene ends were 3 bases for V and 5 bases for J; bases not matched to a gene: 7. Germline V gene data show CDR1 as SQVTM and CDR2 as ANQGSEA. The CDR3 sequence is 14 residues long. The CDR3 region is CSVDPQRGHNEQFF. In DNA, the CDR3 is TGCAGCGTTGATCCTCAGAGGGGGCACAATGAGCAGTTCTTC.

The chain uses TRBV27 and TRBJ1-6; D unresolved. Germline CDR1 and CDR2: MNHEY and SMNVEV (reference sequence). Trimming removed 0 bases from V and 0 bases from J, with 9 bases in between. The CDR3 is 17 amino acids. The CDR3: CASSLSGSSSYNSPLHF. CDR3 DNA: TGTGCCAGCAGTTTATCTGGGAGCAGCTCCTATAATTCACCCCTCCACTTT.

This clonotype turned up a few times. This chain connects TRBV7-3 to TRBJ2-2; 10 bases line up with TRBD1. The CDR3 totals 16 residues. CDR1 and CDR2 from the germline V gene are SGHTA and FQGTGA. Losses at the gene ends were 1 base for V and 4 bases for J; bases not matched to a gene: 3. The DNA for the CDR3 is TGTGCCAGCAGCTTAAGAGGGACAGGGGTCACCGGGGAGCTGTTTTTT. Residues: CASSLRGTGVTGELFF.

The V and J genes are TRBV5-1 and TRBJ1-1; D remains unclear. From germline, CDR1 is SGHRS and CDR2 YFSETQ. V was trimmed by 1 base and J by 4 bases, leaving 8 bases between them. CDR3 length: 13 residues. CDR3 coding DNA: TGCGCCAGCAGCTTGTCGGAGTTCACTGAAGCTTTCTTT. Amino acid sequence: CASSLSEFTEAFF.

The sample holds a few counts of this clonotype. Here the CDR3 DNA reads TGTGCCAGCAGCCCCGCAGGGGCCACCGCCTATGGCTACACCTTC. Residues: CASSPAGATAYGYTF. V gene TRBV7-2 combines with J gene TRBJ1-2, with D maybe TRBD1 (6 bases). This CDR3 is 15 amino acids long. With 5 bases removed from V and 4 bases from J, the gap between germline ends came to 17 bases. Germline CDR1 is SGHTA and CDR2 is FQGNSA.

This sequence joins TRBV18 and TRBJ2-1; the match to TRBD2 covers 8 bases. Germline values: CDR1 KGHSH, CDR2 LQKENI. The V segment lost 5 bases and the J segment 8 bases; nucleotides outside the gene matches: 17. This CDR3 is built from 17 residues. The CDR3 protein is CASSSQPPRGGPYEQFF. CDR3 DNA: TGTGCCAGCTCATCGCAACCTCCCCGGGGGGGCCCTTATGAGCAGTTCTTC.

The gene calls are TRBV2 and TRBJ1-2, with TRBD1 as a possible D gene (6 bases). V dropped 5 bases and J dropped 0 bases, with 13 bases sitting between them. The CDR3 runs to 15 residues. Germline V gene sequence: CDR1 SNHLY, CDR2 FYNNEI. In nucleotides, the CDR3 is TGTGCCAGCAGTCTTACAGGGCACGCTAACTATGGCTACACCTTC. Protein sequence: CASSLTGHANYGYTF.

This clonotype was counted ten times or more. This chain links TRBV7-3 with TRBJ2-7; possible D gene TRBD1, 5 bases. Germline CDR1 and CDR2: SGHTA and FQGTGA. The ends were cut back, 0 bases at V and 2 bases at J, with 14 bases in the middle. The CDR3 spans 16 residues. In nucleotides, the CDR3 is TGTGCCAGCAGCTTAACCCCCACCGCAGGGCCCTACGAGCAGTACTTC. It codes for CASSLTPTAGPYEQYF.

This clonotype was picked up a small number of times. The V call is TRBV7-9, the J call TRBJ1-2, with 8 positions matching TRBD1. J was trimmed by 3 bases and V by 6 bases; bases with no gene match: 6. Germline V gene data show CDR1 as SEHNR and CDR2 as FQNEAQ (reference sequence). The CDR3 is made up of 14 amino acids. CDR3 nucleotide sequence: TGTGCCAGCAGTCGTGGACAGGGTCACTATGGCTACACCTTC. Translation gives CASSRGQGHYGYTF.

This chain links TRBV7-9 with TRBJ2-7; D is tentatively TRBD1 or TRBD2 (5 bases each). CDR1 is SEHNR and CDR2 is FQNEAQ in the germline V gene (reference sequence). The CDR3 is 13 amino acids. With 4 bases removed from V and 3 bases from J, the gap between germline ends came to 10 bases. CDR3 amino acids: CASSSGGVYEQYF. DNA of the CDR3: TGTGCCAGCAGCTCTGGGGGAGTCTACGAGCAGTACTTC.

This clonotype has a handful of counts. The CDR3 loop is CASSYRVRHEQYF. The DNA of the CDR3 is TGCGCCAGCAGTTACAGGGTCAGGCACGAGCAGTACTTC. This chain uses TRBV5-1 with TRBJ2-7; a weak D match, TRBD1 (6 bases). Trimming stripped 5 bases from V and 5 bases from J, with 14 bases between. The germline V gene encodes CDR1 SGHRS and CDR2 YFSETQ. There are 13 residues in the CDR3.

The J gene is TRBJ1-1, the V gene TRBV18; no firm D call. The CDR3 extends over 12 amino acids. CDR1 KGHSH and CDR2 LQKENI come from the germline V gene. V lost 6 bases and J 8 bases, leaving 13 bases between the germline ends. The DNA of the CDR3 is TGTGCCAGCTCTCCGGGAGGCGAGGAAGCTTTCTTT. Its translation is CASSPGGEEAFF.

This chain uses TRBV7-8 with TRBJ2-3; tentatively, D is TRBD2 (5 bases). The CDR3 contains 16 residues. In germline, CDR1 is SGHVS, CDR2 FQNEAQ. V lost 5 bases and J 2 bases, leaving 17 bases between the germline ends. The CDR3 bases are TGTGCCAGCAGCGACACAACGGGGAGTTACACAGATACGCAGTATTTT. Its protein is CASSDTTGSYTDTQYF.

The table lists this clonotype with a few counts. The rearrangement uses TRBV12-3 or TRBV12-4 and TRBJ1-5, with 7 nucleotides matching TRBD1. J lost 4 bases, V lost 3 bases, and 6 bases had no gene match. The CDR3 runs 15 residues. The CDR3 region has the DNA TGTGCCAGCAGTTTCGGGACAGCTTTTAATCAGCCCCAGCATTTT. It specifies CASSFGTAFNQPQHF.

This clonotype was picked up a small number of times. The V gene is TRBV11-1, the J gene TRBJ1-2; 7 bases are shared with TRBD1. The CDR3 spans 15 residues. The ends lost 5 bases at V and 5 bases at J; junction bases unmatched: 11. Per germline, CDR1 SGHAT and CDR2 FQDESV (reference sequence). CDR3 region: CASSQDLTGTYGYTF. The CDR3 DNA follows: TGTGCCAGCAGCCAAGATTTGACAGGGACGTATGGCTACACCTTC. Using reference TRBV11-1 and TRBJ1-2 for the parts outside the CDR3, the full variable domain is EAEVAQSPRYKITEKSQAVAFWCDPISGHATLYWYRQILGQGPELLVQFQDESVVDDSQLPKDRFSAERLKGVDSTLKIQPAELGDSAMYLCASSQDLTGTYGYTFGSGTRLTVV.

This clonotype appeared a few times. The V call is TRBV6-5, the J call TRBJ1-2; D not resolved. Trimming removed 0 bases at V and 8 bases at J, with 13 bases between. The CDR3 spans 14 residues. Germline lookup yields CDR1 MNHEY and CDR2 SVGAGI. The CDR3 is CASSYSNINFGYTF. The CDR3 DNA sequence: TGTGCCAGCAGTTACTCCAATATTAACTTCGGCTACACCTTC.

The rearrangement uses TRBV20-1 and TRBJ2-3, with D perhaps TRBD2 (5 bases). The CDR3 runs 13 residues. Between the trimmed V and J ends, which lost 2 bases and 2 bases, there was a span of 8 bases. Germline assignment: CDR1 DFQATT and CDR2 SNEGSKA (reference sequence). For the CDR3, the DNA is TGCAGTGCTAGACCAGCGGCCACAGATACGCAGTATTTT. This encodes CSARPAATDTQYF.

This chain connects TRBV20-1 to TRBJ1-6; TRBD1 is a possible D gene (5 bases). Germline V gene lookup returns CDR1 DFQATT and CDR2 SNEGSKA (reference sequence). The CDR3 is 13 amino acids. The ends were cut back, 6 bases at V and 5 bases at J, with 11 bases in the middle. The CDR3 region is CSARDRHNSPLHF. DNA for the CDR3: TGCAGTGCCCGGGACCGGCATAATTCACCCCTCCACTTT.